One sample yielded the 21 T cell receptor beta chains listed below, sequenced in a study of shared clonotypes between healthy human individuals. Profiled with immunoSEQ multiplex PCR; TCRdb holds only in-frame clones, not every one. The table includes 2 million to 3 million clones, roughly 93% detected once. The sequenced sample was naive CD4+ T cells from PBMCs. Subset noted: CD45RA+ positively selected. The receptor set was obtained from a man younger than 30 in good health. Some clones in this sample may be carry-over from other donors' samples.

The CDR3 nucleotides are TGTGCCAGCAGTTTACGGGGTAACGGGGCCAACGTCCTGACTTTC. It translates to CASSLRGNGANVLTF. The chain recombines TRBV28 with TRBJ2-6; D is perhaps TRBD2 (5 bases). Germline V gene lookup returns CDR1 MDHEN and CDR2 SYDVKM. CDR3 length: 15 amino acids. The germline V and J ends were trimmed by 2 bases and 4 bases, with 9 bases remaining between them.

V is TRBV29-1 and J is TRBJ2-2, with 11 bases that match TRBD1. V trimming: 5 bases; J trimming: 8 bases; junction bases outside the gene matches: 10. Germline-derived CDR1 and CDR2 are SQVTM and ANQGSEA. CDR3 length: 15 residues. CDR3 in DNA: TGCAGCGTTACCGGACAGGGGGCGCTTGAAGGGGAGCTGTTTTTT. Residues: CSVTGQGALEGELFF.

V gene TRBV27 combines with J gene TRBJ2-7, with 12 nucleotides matching TRBD2. Trimming at V came to 2 bases and at J to 4 bases, leaving 15 bases not matched to a gene. CDR1 is MNHEY, CDR2 SMNVEV, per germline (reference sequence). This CDR3 region has 19 residues. This CDR3 is CASSLISRATSGRAYEQYF. As DNA, the CDR3 is TGTGCCAGCAGTTTAATTAGTCGGGCGACTAGCGGGAGAGCGTACGAGCAGTACTTC.

The V and J genes are TRBV2 and TRBJ1-1; unclear D gene. The CDR3 is made up of 12 amino acids. Trimming stripped 11 bases from V and 3 bases from J, with 13 bases between. CDR1 SNHLY and CDR2 FYNNEI come from the germline V gene. CDR3 nucleotide sequence: TGTGCCGGGAAGGGAGATGACACTGAAGCTTTCTTT. It translates to CAGKGDDTEAFF.

V gene TRBV13 combines with J gene TRBJ2-5, with TRBD2 matching over 12 bases. CDR1 PRHDT and CDR2 FYEKMQ come from the germline V gene (reference sequence). The CDR3 is made up of 16 amino acids. V shed 6 bases, J shed 4 bases, and the junction held 9 bases outside the gene matches. The CDR3 loop is CASRRGLAGLGETQYF. DNA of the CDR3: TGTGCCAGCAGACGGGGACTAGCGGGCCTGGGAGAGACCCAGTACTTC.

This chain uses TRBV5-1 with TRBJ2-5, with D uncertain. V lost 0 bases, J lost 2 bases, and 14 bases lay in between. Per germline, CDR1 SGHRS and CDR2 YFSETQ. CDR3 length equals 16 residues. The CDR3 DNA sequence: TGCGCCAGCAGCTTGGCCGATCCCACATCACAAGAGACCCAGTACTTC. It specifies CASSLADPTSQETQYF.

The chain is built from TRBV7-9 and TRBJ1-4; TRBD1 matches at 11 bases. J was trimmed by 6 bases and V by 6 bases; bases with no gene match: 3. Germline CDR1 is SEHNR and CDR2 is FQNEAQ (reference sequence). The CDR3 contains 14 residues. The DNA for the CDR3 is TGTGCCAGCAGTTGGACAGGGGGCGATGAAAAACTGTTTTTT. Translating gives CASSWTGGDEKLFF.

The rearrangement links TRBV29-1 to TRBJ2-5; D not certain. Germline CDR1 is SQVTM and CDR2 is ANQGSEA. V was cut by 7 bases and J by 3 bases, with 6 bases left in between. There are 10 residues in the CDR3. The CDR3 coding sequence is TGCAGCGCGGCCAAAGAGACCCAGTACTTC. This gives the protein CSAAKETQYF.

V gene TRBV27 combines with J gene TRBJ2-7, with 7 bases identical to TRBD2. The length of the CDR3 is 14 residues. Germline CDR1 is MNHEY and CDR2 is SMNVEV (reference sequence). V shed 4 bases, J shed 2 bases, and the junction held 5 bases outside the gene matches. This chain's CDR3 is CASSSRTSPYEQYF. The CDR3 nucleotides are TGTGCCAGCAGTTCTCGGACTAGTCCCTACGAGCAGTACTTC.

The chain has TRBV5-1 and TRBJ1-2; 7 nucleotides agree with TRBD1. V was pared by 3 bases and J by 0 bases, with 5 bases of the junction left unmatched. Germline assignment: CDR1 SGHRS and CDR2 YFSETQ. The CDR3 length is 15 residues. The CDR3 loop reads CASSSKGQANYGYTF. The CDR3 DNA follows: TGCGCCAGCAGCTCAAAAGGACAGGCTAACTATGGCTACACCTTC.

The chain is built from TRBV6-5 and TRBJ2-7; possibly TRBD1 for D (5 bases). The CDR3 spans 13 residues. Germline CDR1 reads MNHEY; CDR2 reads SVGAGI. Trimming stripped 8 bases from V and 2 bases from J, with 13 bases between. In nucleotides, the CDR3 is TGTGCCAGCCGGTTGGGGCCCGCCTACGAGCAGTACTTC. Its translation is CASRLGPAYEQYF.

This chain joins TRBV30 and TRBJ1-1; no definite D call. V lost 2 bases to trimming and J lost 8 bases, with 15 bases between them. The V gene's germline CDR1 is GTSNPN and CDR2 SVGIG (reference sequence). The length of the CDR3 is 13 residues. This CDR3 is CAWSLLQRSEAFF. The DNA for the CDR3 is TGTGCCTGGAGTCTCCTCCAGAGATCCGAAGCTTTCTTT.

V is TRBV7-9 and J is TRBJ2-5, with a tentative D call TRBD1 (5 bases). V dropped 0 bases and J dropped 4 bases, with 12 bases sitting between them. Germline CDR1 is SEHNR and CDR2 is FQNEAQ (reference sequence). The CDR3 has 15 amino acids. The CDR3 DNA is TGTGCCAGCAGCTTAGCGCAGGGCGTAGGAGAGACCCAGTACTTC. Translating gives CASSLAQGVGETQYF.

Notes on this clone: The same CDR3 is also encoded by other DNA sequences in this sample. The rearrangement uses TRBV7-3 and TRBJ2-3, with D possibly TRBD2 on 5 matching bases. The CDR3 extends over 13 amino acids. The V end was cut by 3 bases, the J end by 4 bases, with 8 bases between. Per germline, CDR1 SGHTA and CDR2 FQGTGA. CDR3 residues: CASSFEGADTQYF. The CDR3 DNA is TGTGCCAGCAGCTTTGAGGGTGCAGATACGCAGTATTTT.

This clone appeared once. This chain links TRBV7-3 with TRBJ1-2; D gene unclear. The CDR3 is made up of 14 amino acids. Between the trimmed V and J ends, which lost 1 base and 0 bases, there was a span of 6 bases. In germline, CDR1 is SGHTA, CDR2 FQGTGA. The DNA of the CDR3 is TGTGCCAGCAGCTTAATTGCATCTAACTATGGCTACACCTTC. Translating it yields CASSLIASNYGYTF. The full variable domain, completed using reference TRBV7-3 and TRBJ1-2, is GAGVSQTPSNKVTEKGKYVELRCDPISGHTALYWYRQSLGQGPEFLIYFQGTGAADDSGLPNDRFFAVRPEGSVSTLKIQRTERGDSAVYLCASSLIASNYGYTFGSGTRLTVV.

The chain is built from TRBV11-3 and TRBJ2-7, with D perhaps TRBD1 or TRBD2 (5 bases each). The V end was cut by 3 bases, the J end by 6 bases, with 18 bases between. CDR3 size: 15 residues. The germline V gene has CDR1 SGHNT and CDR2 YENEEA. The CDR3 loop is CASSFTGTSGSEQYF. DNA of the CDR3: TGTGCCAGCAGCTTCACCGGGACCTCGGGCTCCGAGCAGTACTTC.

The count of this clone is one. This sequence joins TRBV28 and TRBJ2-7; TRBD1 matches 9 bases. Trimming removed 3 bases from V and 4 bases from J; junction bases left unmatched: 7. The germline V gene encodes CDR1 MDHEN and CDR2 SYDVKM. The CDR3 spans 15 residues. CDR3 sequence: CASSFADRGKYEQYF. CDR3 coding DNA: TGTGCCAGCAGTTTCGCGGACAGGGGAAAGTACGAGCAGTACTTC.

The chain links TRBV2 to TRBJ2-1; D gene uncertain. Germline CDR1 reads SNHLY; CDR2 reads FYNNEI. There are 15 residues in the CDR3. Trimming stripped 4 bases from V and 2 bases from J, with 12 bases between. CDR3 region: CASSVLKNTYNEQFF. The CDR3 DNA sequence: TGTGCCAGCAGTGTTCTGAAAAACACCTACAATGAGCAGTTCTTC.

V and J are TRBV7-9 and TRBJ2-5; 10 nucleotides match TRBD2. The ends lost 0 bases at V and 12 bases at J; junction bases unmatched: 4. The CDR3 loop spans 13 amino acids. Germline V gene data show CDR1 as SEHNR and CDR2 as FQNEAQ (reference sequence). CDR3 nucleotide sequence: TGTGCCAGCAGCTTAGCGGCTAGCGGGAGTAAGTACTTC. This sequence encodes CASSLAASGSKYF.

Here the CDR3 reads CASSPSTVAAYGYTF. CDR3 coding DNA: TGTGCCAGCAGTCCCTCTACAGTCGCTGCCTATGGCTACACCTTC. The chain links TRBV28 to TRBJ1-2, with unresolved D. The CDR3 is made up of 15 amino acids. Trimming removed 5 bases at V and 4 bases at J, with 17 bases between. Germline V gives CDR1 MDHEN, CDR2 SYDVKM.

This chain uses TRBV6-5 with TRBJ1-2; tentative D call: TRBD1 (6 bases). The length of the CDR3 is 15 residues. V lost 6 bases to trimming and J lost 0 bases, with 14 bases between them. Germline V gene lookup returns CDR1 MNHEY and CDR2 SVGAGI. CDR3 DNA sequence: TGTGCCAGCAGCGGAACAGGGAGATCTAACTATGGCTACACCTTC. Translating it yields CASSGTGRSNYGYTF.